The 8 T cell receptor beta chains below all came from one sample that was sequenced in a study of response to subunit inactivated influenza vaccine. TCRdb re-called the RT-PCR reads with MiXCR, one entry per CDR3 protein. The table lists 450,000 to 600,000 distinct CDR3 sequences, approximately 6.9% of them singletons. The sample was PBMCs from blood, taken roughly 24 months after vaccination. The receptors stem from a man aged 45 to 70 who received an inactivated influenza vaccine.

This clonotype was picked up a small number of times. This rearrangement joins TRBV15 to TRBJ2-7; 7 bases line up with TRBD1. J gave up 7 bases and V 5 bases, and 14 bases lay outside the gene matches. The CDR3 is 15 amino acids. Germline V gene sequence: CDR1 LNHNV, CDR2 YYDKDF (reference sequence). CDR3 amino acids: CATSPRQGSFEEQYF. Here the CDR3 DNA reads TGTGCCACCAGCCCCCGACAGGGAAGCTTTGAAGAGCAGTACTTC.

This clonotype has a handful of counts. The CDR3 region is CASSETSGGFGEQYF. The CDR3 bases are TGTGCCAGCAGTGAGACTAGCGGGGGCTTCGGGGAGCAGTACTTC. The chain has TRBV25-1 and TRBJ2-7, with TRBD2 identical over 12 bases. This CDR3 is 15 amino acids long. V shed 3 bases and J 7 bases; nucleotides not matched to a gene: 7. Germline CDR1 reads MGHDK; CDR2 reads SYGVNS.

This clonotype was recorded at least ten times. This chain uses TRBV7-2 with TRBJ2-1, with TRBD2 identical over 11 bases. This CDR3 contains 15 residues. With V trimmed by 4 bases and J by 7 bases, 6 bases remained unmatched. Germline CDR1 SGHTA, CDR2 FQGNSA. The CDR3 here is CASSSLAGGSNEQFF. The CDR3 DNA is TGTGCCAGCAGCTCCTTAGCGGGAGGGTCAAATGAGCAGTTCTTC.

This clonotype was seen ten or more times. The chain couples TRBV4-1 to TRBJ2-3, with D perhaps matching TRBD1 (6 bases). CDR1 and CDR2 from the germline V gene are MGHRA and YSYEKL. The germline V and J ends were trimmed by 0 bases and 4 bases, with 11 bases remaining between them. This CDR3 spans 15 amino acids. In DNA, the CDR3 is TGCGCCAGCAGCCAAGACCCGTCAGGGGCAGATACGCAGTATTTT. This translates into CASSQDPSGADTQYF.

This clonotype came up a few times. V and J are TRBV7-3 and TRBJ2-7; D gene ambiguous. Trimming removed 7 bases at V and 5 bases at J, with 3 bases between. Germline loops: CDR1 SGHTA, CDR2 FQGTGA. CDR3 size: 9 residues. CDR3 sequence (DNA): TGTGCCAGCACGAACGAGCAGTACTTC. Translated, it gives CASTNEQYF.

The chain combines TRBV7-2 with TRBJ2-7; possibly TRBD2 for D (6 bases). Germline V lookup: CDR1 SGHTA, CDR2 FQGNSA. The V end lost 6 bases, the J end lost 3 bases, and 15 bases lay between the germline ends. CDR3 length: 14 amino acids. The CDR3 sequence is CASSLVSGLYEQYF. Here the CDR3 DNA reads TGTGCCAGCAGTTTGGTATCGGGACTCTACGAGCAGTACTTC.

CDR3 protein: CASSHSKGADTQYF. In DNA form, the CDR3 reads TGTGCCAGCAGCCATAGTAAGGGGGCAGATACGCAGTATTTT. The chain joins TRBV4-2 to TRBJ2-3, with D possibly matching TRBD1 (6 bases). With 3 bases removed from V and 4 bases from J, the gap between germline ends came to 11 bases. The CDR3 has 14 residues. Germline CDR1 is LGHNA and CDR2 is YNFKEQ.

This clonotype came up a few times. V usage is TRBV27 and J usage is TRBJ1-1; TRBD1 matches at 9 bases. The CDR3 has 17 amino acids. Germline assignment: CDR1 MNHEY and CDR2 SMNVEV (reference sequence). The V and J ends lost 6 bases and 4 bases, in that order; junction bases with no gene match: 15. The CDR3 spells CASRAPGQGFMGTEAFF. CDR3 in DNA: TGTGCCAGCAGGGCCCCGGGACAGGGTTTCATGGGCACTGAAGCTTTCTTT.